This T cell receptor (beta chain) came from a study of technical replicates of blood from a few donors. This clone was detected only a few times. This table comes from immunoSEQ multiplex PCR, and its TCRdb copy is limited to in-frame clones, with some not included. The top ten clones hold approximately 0.25% of a sample with about 88,000 clones, roughly 94% of them seen once. Sequencing input: T cells isolated from PBMCs. This TCR was sampled from a human donor in good health.

The CDR3 loop reads CASRVPGQPQHF. The CDR3 region has the DNA TGCGCCAGCAGAGTTCCAGGGCAGCCCCAGCATTTT. This chain connects TRBV4-1 to TRBJ1-5; tentative D call: TRBD1 (5 bases). CDR1 MGHRA and CDR2 YSYEKL come from the germline V gene. Between the trimmed V and J ends, which lost 6 bases and 7 bases, there was a span of 10 bases. This CDR3 has 12 amino acids.